This T cell receptor (beta chain) was found in a study of a mutant IDH1 vaccine in newly diagnosed glioma. Across the study: Antecedent treatment encompassed radiotherapy, temozolomide, or their combination; the majority received both.

The time point here: week 11, during vaccination. Every vaccination contained 300 ug of the mutant IDH1 20-mer peptide and was paired with topical imiquimod. Every donor had a new WHO grade 3 or 4 astrocytoma that was IDH1-mutant, with loss of nuclear ATRX. The study's findings and limits: Pseudoprogression seemingly bore no relation to changes in top peripheral T cell clonotypes.

The CDR3 has 14 residues. Trimming pared 0 bases from V and 2 bases from J, leaving 7 bases between. Germline V CDR1 and CDR2: SGHKS, YYEKEE (reference sequence). TCRdb's copy holds only in-frame clones and misses some; the assay was immunoSEQ multiplex PCR. The sample comprises around 60,000 clones, around 84% of which are singletons, and approximately 9% rests with the top ten. This clone was recorded once. Its matching antigen is unknown. The genes are TRBV5-5 and TRBJ2-3; D is undetermined. The sequence came from a woman aged 45-59 years with glioma. Sequenced here: PBMCs, sampled from a glioma patient whose treatment included an IDH1 peptide vaccine. The chain's CDR3 is CASSLEGNTDTQYF. CDR3 in DNA: TGTGCCAGCAGCTTGGAGGGCAACACAGATACGCAGTATTTT. The full variable domain, completed using reference TRBV5-5 and TRBJ2-3, is DAGVTQSPTHLIKTRGQQVTLRCSPISGHKSVSWYQQVLGQGPQFIFQYYEKEERGRGNFPDRFSARQFPNYSSELNVNALLLGDSALYLCASSLEGNTDTQYFGPGTRLTVL.